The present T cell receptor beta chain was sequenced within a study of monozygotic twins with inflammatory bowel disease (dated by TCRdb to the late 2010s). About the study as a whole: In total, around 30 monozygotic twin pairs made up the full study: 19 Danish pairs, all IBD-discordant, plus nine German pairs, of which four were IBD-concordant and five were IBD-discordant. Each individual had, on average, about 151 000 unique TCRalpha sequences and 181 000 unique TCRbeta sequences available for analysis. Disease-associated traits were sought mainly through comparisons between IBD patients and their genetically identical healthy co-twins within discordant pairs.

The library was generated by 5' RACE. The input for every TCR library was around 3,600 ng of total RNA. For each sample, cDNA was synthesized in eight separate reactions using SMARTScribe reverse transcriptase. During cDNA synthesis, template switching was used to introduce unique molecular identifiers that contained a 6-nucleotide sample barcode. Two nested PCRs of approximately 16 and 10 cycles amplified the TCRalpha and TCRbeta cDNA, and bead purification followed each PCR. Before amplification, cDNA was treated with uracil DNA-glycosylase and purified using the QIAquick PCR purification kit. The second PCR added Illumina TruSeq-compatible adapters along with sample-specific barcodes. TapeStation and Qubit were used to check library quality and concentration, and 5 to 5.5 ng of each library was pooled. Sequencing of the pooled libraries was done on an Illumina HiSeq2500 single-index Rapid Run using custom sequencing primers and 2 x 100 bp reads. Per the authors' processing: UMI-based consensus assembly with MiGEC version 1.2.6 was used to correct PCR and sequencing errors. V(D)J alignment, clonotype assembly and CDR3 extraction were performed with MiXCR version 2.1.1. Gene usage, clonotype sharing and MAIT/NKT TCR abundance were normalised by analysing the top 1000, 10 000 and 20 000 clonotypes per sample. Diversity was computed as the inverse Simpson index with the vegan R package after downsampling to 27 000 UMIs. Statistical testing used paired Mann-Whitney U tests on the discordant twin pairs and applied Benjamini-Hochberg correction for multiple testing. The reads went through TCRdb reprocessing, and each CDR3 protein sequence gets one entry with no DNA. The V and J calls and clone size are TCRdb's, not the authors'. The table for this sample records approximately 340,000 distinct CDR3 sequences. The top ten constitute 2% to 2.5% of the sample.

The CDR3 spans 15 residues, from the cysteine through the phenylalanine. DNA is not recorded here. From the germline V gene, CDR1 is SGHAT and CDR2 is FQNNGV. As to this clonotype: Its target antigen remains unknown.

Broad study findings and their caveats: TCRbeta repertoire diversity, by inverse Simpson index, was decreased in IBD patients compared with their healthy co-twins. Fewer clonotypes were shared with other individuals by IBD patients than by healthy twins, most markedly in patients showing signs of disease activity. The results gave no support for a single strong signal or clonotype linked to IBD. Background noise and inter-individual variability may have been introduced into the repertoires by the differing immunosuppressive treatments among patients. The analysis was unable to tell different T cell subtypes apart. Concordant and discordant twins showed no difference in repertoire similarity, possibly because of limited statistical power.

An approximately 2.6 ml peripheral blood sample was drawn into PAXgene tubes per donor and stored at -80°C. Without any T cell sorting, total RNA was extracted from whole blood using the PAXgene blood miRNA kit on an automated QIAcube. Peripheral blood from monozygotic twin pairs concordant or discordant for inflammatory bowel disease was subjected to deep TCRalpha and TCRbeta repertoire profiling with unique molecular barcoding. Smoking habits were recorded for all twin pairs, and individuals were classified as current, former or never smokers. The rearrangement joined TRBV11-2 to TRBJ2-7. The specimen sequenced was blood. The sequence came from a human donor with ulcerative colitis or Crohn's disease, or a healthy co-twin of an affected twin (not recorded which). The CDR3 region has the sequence CASSLVGGINYEQYF.